This entry lists 5 T cell receptor beta chains sequenced from one sample in a study of CDR3 diversity in severe acne. TCRdb used MiXCR to reprocess the PCR reads, holding one entry per CDR3 protein. The profile shows around 94,000 distinct CDR3 sequences, 51% of them singletons. Sequenced material: blood. These receptor sequences come from a male donor with acne.

This chain links TRBV25-1 with TRBJ2-5; TRBD1 aligns across 8 bases. The J segment lost 5 bases and the V segment lost 10 bases, leaving 9 bases of the junction unmatched. This CDR3 spans 13 amino acids. In germline, CDR1 is MGHDK, CDR2 SYGVNS. CDR3 in amino acids: CATWGRGLETQYF. In DNA, the CDR3 is TGTGCCACTTGGGGCAGGGGGCTGGAGACCCAGTACTTC. Using reference TRBV25-1 and TRBJ2-5 for the parts outside the CDR3, the full variable domain is EADIYQTPRYLVIGTGKKITLECSQTMGHDKMYWYQQDPGMELHLIHYSYGVNSTEKGDLSSESTVSRIRTEHFPLTLESARPSHTSQYLCATWGRGLETQYFGPGTRLLVL.

Ten or more counts support this clonotype. The chain employs TRBV4-1 and TRBJ1-2; possible D gene TRBD1, 6 bases. The CDR3 runs 15 residues. Trimming took off 0 bases at V and 3 bases at J, with 11 bases between the two ends. The V gene's germline CDR1 is MGHRA and CDR2 YSYEKL. The DNA for the CDR3 is TGCGCCAGCAGCCAAGATCGGACAGAATACTATGGCTACACCTTC. It encodes CASSQDRTEYYGYTF.

The CDR3, as DNA: TGTGCCAGCAGTCTCCGGGGGACAGATACGCAGTATTTT. Protein sequence: CASSLRGTDTQYF. The chain uses TRBV25-1 and TRBJ2-3, with D perhaps matching TRBD2 (6 bases). Germline loops: CDR1 MGHDK, CDR2 SYGVNS. Trimming removed 5 bases from V and 3 bases from J, with 9 bases in between. The CDR3 consists of 13 residues.

This clonotype was counted at least ten times. V gene TRBV25-1 combines with J gene TRBJ2-7; TRBD2 matches at 10 bases. CDR3 length: 13 residues. With V trimmed by 8 bases and J by 5 bases, 6 bases remained unmatched. The germline V gene encodes CDR1 MGHDK and CDR2 SYGVNS. The CDR3 DNA follows: TGTGCCAGCGGGAGCGGGAGGGCCGACGAGCAGTACTTC. This encodes CASGSGRADEQYF.

DNA for the CDR3: TGTGCCAGCAGCCCCCGAAGGGATGATACGCAGTATTTT. It encodes CASSPRRDDTQYF. V gene TRBV7-2 combines with J gene TRBJ2-3; D is undetermined. Trimming shortened V by 5 bases and J by 6 bases, and 12 bases separated the two germline ends. The CDR3 runs 13 residues. CDR1 and CDR2 from the germline V gene are SGHTA and FQGNSA. Full variable domain (rest looked up from reference TRBV7-2 and TRBJ2-3): GAGVSQSPSNKVTEKGKDVELRCDPISGHTALYWYRQSLGQGLEFLIYFQGNSAPDKSGLPSDRFSAERTGGSVSTLTIQRTQQEDSAVYLCASSPRRDDTQYFGPGTRLTVL.